This TCR beta chain comes out of a study of CD8 T cells in ankylosing spondylitis. Many counts were recorded for this clonotype. Germline loops: CDR1 SEHNR, CDR2 FQNEAQ (reference sequence). The germline V and J ends were trimmed by 1 base and 7 bases, with 8 bases remaining between them. The CDR3 loop spans 13 amino acids. TCRdb re-called the 5' RACE reads with MiXCR, one entry per CDR3 protein. Of roughly 250,000 distinct CDR3 sequences in the sample, about 9.1% are singletons; the top ten hold 6.8%. The clonotype originates from a male donor with ankylosing spondylitis or in good health (not recorded which). The sequencing sample was made of blood, either unsorted or a sorted T cell fraction (not recorded which). The J gene is TRBJ1-5, the V gene TRBV7-9; D gene unclear. CDR3 sequence reads: CASSLGPFQPQHF. The CDR3 region has the DNA TGTGCCAGCAGCTTAGGTCCATTCCAGCCCCAGCATTTT.